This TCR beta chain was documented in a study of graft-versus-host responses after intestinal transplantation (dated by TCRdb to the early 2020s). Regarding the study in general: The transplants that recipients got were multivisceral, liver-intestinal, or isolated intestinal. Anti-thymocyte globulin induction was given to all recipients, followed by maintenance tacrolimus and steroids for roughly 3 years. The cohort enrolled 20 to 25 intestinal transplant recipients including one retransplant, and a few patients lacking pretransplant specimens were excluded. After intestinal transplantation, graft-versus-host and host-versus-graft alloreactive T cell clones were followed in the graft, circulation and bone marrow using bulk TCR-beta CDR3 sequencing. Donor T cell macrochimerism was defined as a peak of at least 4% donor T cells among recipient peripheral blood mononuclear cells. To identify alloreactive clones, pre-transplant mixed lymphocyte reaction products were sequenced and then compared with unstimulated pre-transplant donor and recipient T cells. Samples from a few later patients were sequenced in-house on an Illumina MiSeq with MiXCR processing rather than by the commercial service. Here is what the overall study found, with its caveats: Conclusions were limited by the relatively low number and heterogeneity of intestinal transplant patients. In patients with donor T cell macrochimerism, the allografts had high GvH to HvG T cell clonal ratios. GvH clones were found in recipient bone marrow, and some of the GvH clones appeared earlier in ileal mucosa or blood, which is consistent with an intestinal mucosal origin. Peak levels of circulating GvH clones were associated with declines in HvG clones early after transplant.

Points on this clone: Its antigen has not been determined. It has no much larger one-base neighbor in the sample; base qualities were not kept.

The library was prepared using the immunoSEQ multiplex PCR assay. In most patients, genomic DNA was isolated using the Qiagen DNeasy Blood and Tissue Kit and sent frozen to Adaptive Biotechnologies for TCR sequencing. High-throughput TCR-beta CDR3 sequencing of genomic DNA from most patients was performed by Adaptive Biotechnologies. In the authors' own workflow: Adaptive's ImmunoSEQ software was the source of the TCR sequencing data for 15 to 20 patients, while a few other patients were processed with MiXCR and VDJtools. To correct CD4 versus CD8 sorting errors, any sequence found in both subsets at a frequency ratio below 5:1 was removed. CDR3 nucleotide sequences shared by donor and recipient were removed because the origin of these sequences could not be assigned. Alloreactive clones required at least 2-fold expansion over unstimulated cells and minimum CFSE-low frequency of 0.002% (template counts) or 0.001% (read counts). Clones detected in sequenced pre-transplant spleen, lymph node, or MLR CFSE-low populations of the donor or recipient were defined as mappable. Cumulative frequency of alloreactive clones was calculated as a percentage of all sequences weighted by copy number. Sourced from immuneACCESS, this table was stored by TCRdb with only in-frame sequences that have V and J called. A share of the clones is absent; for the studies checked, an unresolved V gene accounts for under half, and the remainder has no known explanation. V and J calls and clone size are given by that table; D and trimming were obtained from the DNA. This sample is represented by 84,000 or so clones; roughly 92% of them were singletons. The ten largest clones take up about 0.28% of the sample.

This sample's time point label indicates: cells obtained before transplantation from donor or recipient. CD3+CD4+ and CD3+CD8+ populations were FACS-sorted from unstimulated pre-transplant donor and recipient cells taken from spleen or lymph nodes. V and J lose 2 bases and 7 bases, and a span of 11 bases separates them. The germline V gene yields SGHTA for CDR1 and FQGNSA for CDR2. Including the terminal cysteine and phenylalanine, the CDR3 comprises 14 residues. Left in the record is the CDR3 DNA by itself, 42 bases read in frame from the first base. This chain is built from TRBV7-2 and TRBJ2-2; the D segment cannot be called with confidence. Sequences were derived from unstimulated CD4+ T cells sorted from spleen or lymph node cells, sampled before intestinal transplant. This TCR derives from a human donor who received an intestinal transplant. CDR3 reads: CASSLIPRGGELFF. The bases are TGTGCCAGCAGCTTAATTCCGCGAGGCGGGGAGCTGTTTTTT.